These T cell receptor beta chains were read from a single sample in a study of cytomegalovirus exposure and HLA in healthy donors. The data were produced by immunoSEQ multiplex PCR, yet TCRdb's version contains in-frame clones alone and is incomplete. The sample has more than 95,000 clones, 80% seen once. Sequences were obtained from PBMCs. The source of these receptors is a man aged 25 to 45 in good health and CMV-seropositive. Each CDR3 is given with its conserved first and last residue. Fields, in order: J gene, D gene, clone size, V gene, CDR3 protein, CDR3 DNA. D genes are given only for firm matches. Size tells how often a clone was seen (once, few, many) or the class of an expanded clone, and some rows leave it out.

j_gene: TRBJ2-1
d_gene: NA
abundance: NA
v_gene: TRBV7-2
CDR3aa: CASSLSQVDNEQFF
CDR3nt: TGTGCCAGCAGCTTAAGTCAGGTTGACAATGAGCAGTTCTTC

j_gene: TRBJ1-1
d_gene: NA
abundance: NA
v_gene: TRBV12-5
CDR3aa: CASGFDRLNTEAFF
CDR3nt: TGTGCTAGTGGTTTTGACAGACTGAACACTGAAGCTTTCTTT

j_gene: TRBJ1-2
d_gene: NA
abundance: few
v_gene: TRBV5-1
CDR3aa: CASSLAGRDSGGYTF
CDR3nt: TGCGCCAGCAGCTTGGCCGGCAGGGATTCAGGTGGCTACACCTTC

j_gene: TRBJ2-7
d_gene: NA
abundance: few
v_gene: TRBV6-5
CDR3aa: CASSADRFPYEQYF
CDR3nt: TGTGCCAGCAGCGCAGACAGGTTTCCCTACGAGCAGTACTTC

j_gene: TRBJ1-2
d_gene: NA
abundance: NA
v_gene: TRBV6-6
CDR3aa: CASSRRQANGYTF
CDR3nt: TGTGCCAGCAGTAGGAGACAGGCAAATGGCTACACCTTC

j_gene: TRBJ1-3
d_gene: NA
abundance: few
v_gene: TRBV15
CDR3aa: CATSIGRGTGNTIYF
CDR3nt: TGTGCCACCAGCATTGGTCGGGGGACTGGAAACACCATATATTTT

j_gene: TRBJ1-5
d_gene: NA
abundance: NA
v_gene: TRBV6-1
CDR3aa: CASSELQPQHF
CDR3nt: TGTGCCAGCAGTGAACTTCAGCCCCAGCATTTT

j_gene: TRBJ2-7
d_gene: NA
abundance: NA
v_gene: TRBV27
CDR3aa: CASSLGSGLYEQYF
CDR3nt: TGTGCCAGCAGTTTGGGGAGTGGTTTGTACGAGCAGTACTTC

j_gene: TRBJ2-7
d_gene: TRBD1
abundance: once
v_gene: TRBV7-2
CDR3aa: CASSFRTGVVKEQYF
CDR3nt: TGTGCCAGCAGCTTTAGGACAGGGGTGGTAAAGGAGCAGTACTTC

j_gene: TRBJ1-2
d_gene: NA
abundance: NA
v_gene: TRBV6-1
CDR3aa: CATGDGTIANYGYTF
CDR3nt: TGTGCCACCGGCGACGGGACTATTGCTAACTATGGCTACACCTTC

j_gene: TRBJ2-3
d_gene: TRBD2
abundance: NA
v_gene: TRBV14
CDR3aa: CASSQENSGGAQNTQYF
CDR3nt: TGTGCCAGCAGCCAAGAGAATAGCGGGGGCGCCCAAAATACGCAGTATTTT

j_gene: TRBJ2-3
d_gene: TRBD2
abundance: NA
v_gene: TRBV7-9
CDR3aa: CSSSPSPAGRSTDTQYF
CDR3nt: TGTTCCAGCAGCCCCTCGCCAGCGGGGCGTAGCACAGATACGCAGTATTTT

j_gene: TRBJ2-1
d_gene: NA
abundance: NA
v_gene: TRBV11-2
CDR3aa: CASSVNRLEQFF
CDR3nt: TGTGCCAGCAGCGTTAACAGGCTGGAGCAGTTCTTC

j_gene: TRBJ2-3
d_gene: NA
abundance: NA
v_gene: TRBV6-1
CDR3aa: CASRDGTGHTDTQYF
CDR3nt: TGTGCCAGCAGGGATGGGACTGGTCACACAGATACGCAGTATTTT

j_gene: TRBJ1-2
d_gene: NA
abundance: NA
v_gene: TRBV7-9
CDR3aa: CASSPSGESYTF
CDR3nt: TGTGCCAGCAGCCCCAGTGGGGAGAGCTACACCTTC

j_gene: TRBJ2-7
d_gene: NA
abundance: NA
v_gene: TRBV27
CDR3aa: CASSLLWGPYYEQYF
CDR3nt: TGTGCCAGCAGTTTATTGTGGGGGCCCTACTACGAGCAGTACTTC

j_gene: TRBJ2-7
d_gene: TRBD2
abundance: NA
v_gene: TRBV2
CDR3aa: CASSELAGALEQYF
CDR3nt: TGTGCCAGCAGTGAACTAGCGGGGGCTCTCGAGCAGTACTTC

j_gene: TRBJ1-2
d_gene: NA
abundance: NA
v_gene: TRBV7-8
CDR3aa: CASSIGSSNYYGYTF
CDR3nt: TGTGCCAGCAGCATAGGATCGTCGAACTACTATGGCTACACCTTC

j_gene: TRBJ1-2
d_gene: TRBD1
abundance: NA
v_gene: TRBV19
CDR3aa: CASSRIYPGTGQVHYGYTF
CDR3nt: TGTGCCAGTAGCAGGATCTACCCTGGGACAGGGCAAGTTCATTATGGCTACACCTTC

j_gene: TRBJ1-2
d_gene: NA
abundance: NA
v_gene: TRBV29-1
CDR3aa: CSAPQGPYGYTF
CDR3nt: TGCAGCGCCCCCCAGGGTCCCTATGGCTACACCTTC

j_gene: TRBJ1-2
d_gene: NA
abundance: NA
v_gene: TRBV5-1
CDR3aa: CASTNRSIANYGYTF
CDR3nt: TGCGCCAGCACCAACAGGTCTATAGCTAACTATGGCTACACCTTC

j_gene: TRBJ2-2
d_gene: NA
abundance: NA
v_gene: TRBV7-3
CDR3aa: CASSYWEGELFF
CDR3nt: TGTGCCAGCAGTTACTGGGAGGGGGAGCTGTTTTTT

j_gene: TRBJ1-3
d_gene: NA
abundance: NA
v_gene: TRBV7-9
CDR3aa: CASRSGGSGNTIYF
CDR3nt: TGTGCCAGCAGAAGCGGGGGGTCTGGAAACACCATATATTTT

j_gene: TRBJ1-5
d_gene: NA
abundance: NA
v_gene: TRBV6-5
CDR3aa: CASRPGQTDNQPQHF
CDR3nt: TGTGCCAGCAGACCCGGACAGACAGACAATCAGCCCCAGCATTTT

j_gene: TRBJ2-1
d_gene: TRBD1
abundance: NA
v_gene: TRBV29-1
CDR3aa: CSGHTGGSSYNEQFF
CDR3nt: TGCAGCGGCCATACAGGGGGCAGCTCCTACAATGAGCAGTTCTTC

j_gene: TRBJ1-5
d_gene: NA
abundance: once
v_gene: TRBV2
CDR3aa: CASSSRETGNQPQHF
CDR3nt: TGTGCCAGCAGTTCCAGGGAAACGGGCAATCAGCCCCAGCATTTT

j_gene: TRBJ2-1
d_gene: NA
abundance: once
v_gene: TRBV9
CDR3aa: CASSGPGTPYNEQFF
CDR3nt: TGTGCCAGCAGCGGACCCGGGACACCTTACAATGAGCAGTTCTTC

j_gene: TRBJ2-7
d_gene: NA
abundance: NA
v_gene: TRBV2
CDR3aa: CASEGHYEQYF
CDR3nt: TGTGCCAGCGAGGGTCACTACGAGCAGTACTTC

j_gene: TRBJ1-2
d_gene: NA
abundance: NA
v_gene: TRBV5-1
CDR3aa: CASSQAGQGDGYTF
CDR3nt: TGCGCCAGCAGCCAGGCGGGGCAGGGCGATGGCTACACCTTC

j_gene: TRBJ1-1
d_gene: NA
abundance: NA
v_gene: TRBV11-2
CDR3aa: CASSLGGGGTEAFF
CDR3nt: TGTGCCAGCAGCTTAGGGGGGGGAGGCACTGAAGCTTTCTTT

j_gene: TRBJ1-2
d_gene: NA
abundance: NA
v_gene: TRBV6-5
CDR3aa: CASSPTERYGYTF
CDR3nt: TGTGCCAGCAGTCCCACGGAGAGGTATGGCTACACCTTC

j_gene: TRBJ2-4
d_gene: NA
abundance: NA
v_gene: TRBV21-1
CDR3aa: CASRLAGGRVIQYF
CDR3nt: TGTGCCAGCAGACTAGCGGGGGGGCGTGTCATTCAGTACTTC

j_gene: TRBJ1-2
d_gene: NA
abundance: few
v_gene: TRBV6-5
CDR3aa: CASSYSVSGYGYTF
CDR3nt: TGTGCCAGCAGTTACTCAGTATCGGGCTATGGCTACACCTTC

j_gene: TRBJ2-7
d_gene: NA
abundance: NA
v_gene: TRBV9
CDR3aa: CASSVVAGKGEQYF
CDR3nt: TGTGCCAGCAGCGTAGTGGCAGGGAAAGGCGAGCAGTACTTC

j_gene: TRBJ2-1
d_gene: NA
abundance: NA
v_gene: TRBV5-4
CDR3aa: CASSLGARNYNEQFF
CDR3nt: TGTGCCAGCAGCTTAGGCGCCAGGAACTACAATGAGCAGTTCTTC

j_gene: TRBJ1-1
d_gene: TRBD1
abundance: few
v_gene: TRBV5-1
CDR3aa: CASSSTGGASAFF
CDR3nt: TGCGCCAGCAGCTCGACAGGGGGTGCGAGTGCTTTCTTT

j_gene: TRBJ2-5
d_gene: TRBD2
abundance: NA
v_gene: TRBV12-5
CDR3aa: CASGPPLAVQETQYF
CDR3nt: TGTGCTAGTGGTCCGCCGCTAGCGGTCCAAGAGACCCAGTACTTC

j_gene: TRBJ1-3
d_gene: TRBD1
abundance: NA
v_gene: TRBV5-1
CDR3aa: CASSPRTGSGNTIYF
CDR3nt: TGCGCCAGCAGCCCCCGGACAGGCTCTGGAAACACCATATATTTT

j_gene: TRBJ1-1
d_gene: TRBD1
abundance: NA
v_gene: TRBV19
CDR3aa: CASSPGQGEDTEAFF
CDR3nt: TGTGCCAGTAGTCCGGGACAGGGGGAGGACACTGAAGCTTTCTTT

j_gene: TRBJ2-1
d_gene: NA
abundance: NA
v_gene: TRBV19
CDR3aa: CASSIGFRKGASYNEQFF
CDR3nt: TGTGCCAGTAGTATAGGTTTCAGGAAAGGGGCGTCCTACAATGAGCAGTTCTTC

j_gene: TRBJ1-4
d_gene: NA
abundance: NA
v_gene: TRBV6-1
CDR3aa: CASSDRYRESRGTNEKLFF
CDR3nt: TGTGCCAGCAGTGATAGGTACAGGGAGTCAAGAGGAACTAATGAAAAACTGTTTTTT

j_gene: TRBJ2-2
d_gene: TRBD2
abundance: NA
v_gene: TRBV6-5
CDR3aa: CASSYRGLAGIGELFF
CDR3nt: TGTGCCAGCAGTTACCGGGGACTAGCGGGGATCGGGGAGCTGTTTTTT

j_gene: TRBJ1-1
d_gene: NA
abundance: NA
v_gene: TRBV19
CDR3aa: CASNTGMNTEAFF
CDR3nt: TGTGCCAGTAACACAGGGATGAACACTGAAGCTTTCTTT

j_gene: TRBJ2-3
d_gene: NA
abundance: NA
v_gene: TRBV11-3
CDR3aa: CASSEVEGTQYF
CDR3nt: TGTGCCAGCAGCGAGGTGGAGGGGACGCAGTATTTT

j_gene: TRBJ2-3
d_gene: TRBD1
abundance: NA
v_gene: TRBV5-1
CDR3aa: CASSSGQGTDTQYF
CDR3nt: TGCGCCAGCAGCTCGGGACAGGGGACAGATACGCAGTATTTT

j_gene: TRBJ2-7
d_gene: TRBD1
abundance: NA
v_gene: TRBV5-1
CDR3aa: CASSLEGQGFEQYF
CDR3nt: TGCGCCAGCAGCTTGGAGGGACAGGGGTTCGAGCAGTACTTC